The clone carrying this T cell receptor (beta chain) has just a few counts. Its matching antigen is unknown. Germline assignment: CDR1 SGHRS and CDR2 YFSETQ. The CDR3 has 15 residues. The ends were cut back, 0 bases at V and 3 bases at J, with 10 bases in the middle. This sample was included in a study of identical twins. Whole-study findings and limits: The more abundant beta clonotypes in cord blood had fewer insertions, and memory repertoires did not show this. Out-of-frame alpha sequences common to twins were enriched for low generation probability.

Template switching created a universal primer site, and the cDNA included unique molecular identifiers. Using its own MiXCR run on the 5' RACE reads, TCRdb lists one record per CDR3 protein. This sample has about 900,000 distinct CDR3 sequences, with more than 9% found just once. The same sample was also studied in work on yellow fever vaccine responses in identical twins.

This chain joins TRBV5-1 and TRBJ2-1, with no clear D. The receptor's source is a woman between 18 and 29 years old in good health. Sequencing was carried out using PBMCs. Written as DNA, the CDR3 is TGCGCCAGCAGCTTGGGAGACACGTACTACAATGAGCAGTTCTTC. This sequence encodes CASSLGDTYYNEQFF. The entire variable domain, with the rest obtained from reference TRBV5-1 and TRBJ2-1, is as follows: KAGVTQTPRYLIKTRGQQVTLSCSPISGHRSVSWYQQTPGQGLQFLFEYFSETQRNKGNFPGRFSGRQFSNSRSEMNVSTLELGDSALYLCASSLGDTYYNEQFFGPGTRLTVL.